The subject of this entry is one T cell receptor (beta chain). Its antigen is as yet unknown. Relative to the germline gene, one junction end is altered; a read error may explain this. This sample was included in a study of cytomegalovirus exposure and HLA in healthy donors. Overall study: Among the 398 donors who were genotyped, 81% fell in the genetic ancestry cluster that is associated with self-reported Caucasian donors.

Primers: 60 Vbeta forward and 13 Jbeta reverse. Using immunoSEQ multiplex PCR, the repertoire was profiled, and TCRdb retains in-frame clones only, with some absent. This sample's clone table lists 95,000 to 150,000 clones. Regarding the study as a whole: In a later analysis, a missense DCLRE1C variant was linked to TCR beta V- and J-gene trimming.

The CDR3 is 13 residues long. Germline V lookup: CDR1 SNHLY, CDR2 FYNNEI. This clonotype originated in a man younger than 30 in good health and CMV-seronegative. Sequencing input: PBMCs. The rearrangement links TRBV2 to TRBJ2-7; a possible D gene is TRBD1 (5 bases). CDR3 sequence: CASREDSSYEQYF. CDR3 coding DNA: TGTGCCAGCAGAGAAGACAGCTCCTACGAGCAGTACTTC.